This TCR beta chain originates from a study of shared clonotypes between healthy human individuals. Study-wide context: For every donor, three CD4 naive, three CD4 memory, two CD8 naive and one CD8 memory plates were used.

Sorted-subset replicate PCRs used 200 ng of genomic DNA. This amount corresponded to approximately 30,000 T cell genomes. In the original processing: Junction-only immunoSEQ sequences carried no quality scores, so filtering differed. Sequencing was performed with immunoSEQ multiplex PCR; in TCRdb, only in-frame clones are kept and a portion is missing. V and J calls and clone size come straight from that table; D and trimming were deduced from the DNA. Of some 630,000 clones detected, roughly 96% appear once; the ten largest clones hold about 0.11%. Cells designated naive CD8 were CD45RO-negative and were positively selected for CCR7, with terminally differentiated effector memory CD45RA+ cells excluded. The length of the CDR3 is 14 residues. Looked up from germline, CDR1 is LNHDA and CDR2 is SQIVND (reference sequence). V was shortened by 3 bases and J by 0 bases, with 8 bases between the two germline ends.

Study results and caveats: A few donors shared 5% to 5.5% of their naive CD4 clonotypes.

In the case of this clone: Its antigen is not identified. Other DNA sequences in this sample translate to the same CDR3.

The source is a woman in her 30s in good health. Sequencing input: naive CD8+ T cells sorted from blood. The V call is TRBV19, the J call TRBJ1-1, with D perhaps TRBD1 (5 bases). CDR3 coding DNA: TGTGCCAGTAGTATTTGGGGGATGAACACTGAAGCTTTCTTT. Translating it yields CASSIWGMNTEAFF.